A single sample is the source of the 3 T cell receptor beta chains below, sequenced in a study of cytomegalovirus exposure and HLA in healthy donors. It was with 60 Vbeta and 13 Jbeta primers that the PCR ran. Sequencing was performed with immunoSEQ multiplex PCR; in TCRdb, only in-frame clones are kept and a portion is missing. The sample has 100,000 to 150,000 clones, approximately 71% seen once. Sequencing used PBMCs. All receptors come from a woman in her sixties in good health and CMV-seronegative.

V and J are TRBV10-2 and TRBJ1-5; 9 bases are a match to TRBD1. After removal of 6 bases from V and 6 bases from J, the junction contained 6 bases not matched to a gene. Germline CDR1 reads WSHSY; CDR2 reads SAAADI. The CDR3 length is 14 residues. The CDR3 DNA reads TGCGCCAGCAGAGCACAGGGGGCGGGTCAGCCCCAGCATTTT. The encoded protein is CASRAQGAGQPQHF.

This clone was seen a single time. The chain combines TRBV23-1 with TRBJ2-2, with D hard to call. TRBV23-1 is an ORF; its function is uncertain. CDR3 length: 14 residues. Between the trimmed V and J ends, which lost 9 bases and 0 bases, there was a span of 11 bases. CDR3 loop: CASNPAANTGELFF. CDR3 DNA: TGCGCCAGTAATCCGGCGGCGAACACCGGGGAGCTGTTTTTT.

The chain employs TRBV10-2 and TRBJ2-7; tentatively, D is TRBD1 (6 bases). The CDR3 extends over 14 amino acids. The V gene lost 6 bases and the J gene lost 0 bases, with 12 bases spanning the gap. Germline CDR1 reads WSHSY; CDR2 reads SAAADI. The CDR3 protein is CASSGQPNSYEQYF. Written as DNA, the CDR3 is TGCGCCAGCAGCGGACAGCCCAACTCCTACGAGCAGTACTTC.